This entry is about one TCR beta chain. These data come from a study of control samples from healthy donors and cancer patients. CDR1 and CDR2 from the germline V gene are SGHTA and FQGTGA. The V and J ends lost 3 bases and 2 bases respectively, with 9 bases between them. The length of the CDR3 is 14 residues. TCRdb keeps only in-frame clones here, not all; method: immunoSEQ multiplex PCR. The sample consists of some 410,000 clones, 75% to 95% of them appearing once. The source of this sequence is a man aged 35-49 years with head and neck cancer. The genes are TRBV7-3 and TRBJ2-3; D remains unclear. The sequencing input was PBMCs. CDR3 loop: CASSLYRNTDTQYF. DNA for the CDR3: TGTGCCAGCAGCTTGTACAGAAACACAGATACGCAGTATTTT.